These 19 T cell receptor beta chains came from one sample sequenced in a study of technical replicates of blood from several donors. Clones were read by immunoSEQ multiplex PCR, and TCRdb kept only the in-frame ones, dropping some. The table includes more than 45,000 clones, about 94% detected once. Sequencing was done on a sample of PBMCs. The receptor set was obtained from a human donor in good health. Some clones in this sample may be carry-over from other donors' samples.

This clone was recorded only once. The J gene is TRBJ1-3, the V gene TRBV5-1; D gene ambiguous. The germline V and J ends were trimmed by 2 bases and 2 bases, with 11 bases remaining between them. This CDR3 is built from 15 residues. Germline values: CDR1 SGHRS, CDR2 YFSETQ. CDR3 sequence reads: CASSLGPEAGNTIYF. CDR3 sequence (DNA): TGCGCCAGCAGCTTAGGACCGGAGGCTGGAAACACCATATATTTT.

The gene calls are TRBV14 and TRBJ1-2; tentatively, D is TRBD1 (6 bases). CDR3 length: 17 amino acids. Germline loops: CDR1 SGHDN, CDR2 FVKESK. V shed 0 bases and J shed 4 bases, with 18 bases lying between them. Written as DNA, the CDR3 is TGTGCCAGCAGCCAAGATACGGGCAGGGGCCGGACCTATGGCTACACCTTC. Its translation is CASSQDTGRGRTYGYTF.

The J gene is TRBJ1-3, the V gene TRBV5-4, with 8 bases lining up with TRBD1. The CDR3 loop spans 15 amino acids. Germline V gene sequence: CDR1 SGHNT, CDR2 YYREEE (reference sequence). The V gene end was trimmed by 4 bases and the J gene end by 3 bases; junction bases not matched to a gene: 6. The CDR3 region is CASSHQGASGNTIYF. The CDR3 coding sequence is TGTGCCAGCAGCCACCAGGGGGCTAGTGGAAACACCATATATTTT.

CDR3 residues: CASRGGWSNTGELFF. The CDR3 bases are TGTGCCAGTCGGGGGGGATGGTCGAACACCGGGGAGCTGTTTTTT. The rearrangement uses TRBV19 and TRBJ2-2; 8 bases match TRBD2. The V gene end was trimmed by 8 bases and the J gene end by 0 bases; junction bases not matched to a gene: 5. The CDR3 covers 15 residues. Germline-derived CDR1 and CDR2 are LNHDA and SQIVND (reference sequence).

V usage is TRBV15 and J usage is TRBJ1-6; D is possibly TRBD1 (5 bases). CDR1 LNHNV and CDR2 YYDKDF come from the germline V gene (reference sequence). The CDR3 contains 18 residues. V was clipped by 0 bases and J by 9 bases, with 21 bases between them. This chain's CDR3 is CATSRDRLTGSLGSPLHF. DNA for the CDR3: TGTGCCACCAGCAGAGATAGGTTAACAGGATCCTTGGGTTCACCCCTCCACTTT. Variable domain in full (rest from reference TRBV15 and TRBJ1-6): DAMVIQNPRYQVTQFGKPVTLSCSQTLNHNVMYWYQQKSSQAPKLLFHYYDKDFNNEADTPDNFQSRRPNTSFCFLDIRSPGLGDTAMYLCATSRDRLTGSLGSPLHFGNGTRLTVT.

The chain joins TRBV5-1 to TRBJ2-7; 9 nucleotides agree with TRBD1. This CDR3 spans 13 amino acids. CDR1 is SGHRS, CDR2 YFSETQ, per germline. V lost 7 bases to trimming and J lost 5 bases; unmatched junction nucleotides: 7. The CDR3 loop is CASGGTGSNEQYF. The CDR3 DNA is TGCGCCAGCGGCGGGACAGGGTCGAACGAGCAGTACTTC.

The gene calls are TRBV27 and TRBJ2-1; 7 bases map to TRBD1. This CDR3 spans 16 amino acids. V shed 5 bases, J shed 5 bases, and the junction held 12 bases outside the gene matches. The germline gives CDR1 MNHEY, CDR2 SMNVEV (reference sequence). CDR3 bases: TGTGCCAGCAGTCCCTCGAGGACAGGCGGCAACAATGAGCAGTTCTTC. It yields the protein CASSPSRTGGNNEQFF.

This chain connects TRBV7-9 to TRBJ2-3, with unresolved D. Germline V gene data show CDR1 as SEHNR and CDR2 as FQNEAQ (reference sequence). Trimming took off 5 bases at V and 2 bases at J, with 20 bases between the two ends. This CDR3 has 17 amino acids. CDR3 sequence: CASSPLDSLRPTDTQYF. In DNA form, the CDR3 reads TGTGCCAGCAGCCCCCTCGACTCTCTTCGGCCCACAGATACGCAGTATTTT.

V and J are TRBV4-1 and TRBJ2-2; 8 nucleotides align to TRBD1. Germline V gene data show CDR1 as MGHRA and CDR2 as YSYEKL. This CDR3 has 16 residues. Unmatched junction bases numbered 7, after V lost 2 bases and J lost 5 bases. The CDR3 coding sequence is TGCGCCAGCAGCCAACCTGACAGGGGTTGGACCGGGGAGCTGTTTTTT. Translation: CASSQPDRGWTGELFF.

The rearrangement links TRBV5-4 to TRBJ2-2; TRBD1 aligns across 10 bases. This CDR3 is built from 15 residues. The trim removed 1 base at V and 6 bases at J, leaving 3 bases unmatched. Germline V gene lookup returns CDR1 SGHNT and CDR2 YYREEE (reference sequence). CDR3 amino acids: CASSLRDRGSGELFF. The DNA for the CDR3 is TGTGCCAGCAGCTTGAGGGACAGGGGATCCGGGGAGCTGTTTTTT.

The chain carries TRBV27 and TRBJ1-2; tentatively, D is TRBD1 (5 bases). The CDR3 sequence is 13 residues long. The V end was cut by 8 bases, the J end by 8 bases, with 18 bases between. From germline, CDR1 is MNHEY and CDR2 SMNVEV (reference sequence). CDR3 loop: CASGKGQGWGYTF. CDR3 in DNA: TGTGCCAGCGGAAAGGGCCAGGGATGGGGCTACACCTTC.

V usage is TRBV30 and J usage is TRBJ1-3, with D possibly matching TRBD1 (5 bases). CDR1 is GTSNPN and CDR2 is SVGIG in the germline V gene (reference sequence). This CDR3 contains 14 residues. V was pared by 1 base and J by 2 bases, with 9 bases between. The CDR3 DNA follows: TGTGCCTGGAGTGCGGGGGACCCTGGAAACACCATATATTTT. Amino acid sequence: CAWSAGDPGNTIYF. Supplemented by reference TRBV30 and TRBJ1-3, the full variable domain reads SQTIHQWPATLVQPVGSPLSLECTVEGTSNPNLYWYRQAAGRGLQLLFYSVGIGQISSEVPQNLSASRPQDRQFILSSKKLLLSDSGFYLCAWSAGDPGNTIYFGEGSWLTVV.

The chain joins TRBV19 to TRBJ1-5, with D perhaps TRBD1 (5 bases). This CDR3 contains 16 residues. Trimming cost V 9 bases and J 0 bases, with 18 bases left between them. Looked up from germline, CDR1 is LNHDA and CDR2 is SQIVND (reference sequence). CDR3 nucleotides: TGTGCCAGCAACCCCACGGGGGGGAATAGCAATCAGCCCCAGCATTTT. Encoded protein: CASNPTGGNSNQPQHF.

The V and J genes are TRBV7-9 and TRBJ2-3, with TRBD2 identical over 12 bases. This CDR3 contains 16 residues. Trimming took 4 bases from V and 0 from J; bases not matched to a gene: 2. Germline-derived CDR1 and CDR2 are SEHNR and FQNEAQ (reference sequence). The CDR3: CASSSGTSGSTDTQYF. CDR3 sequence (DNA): TGTGCCAGCAGCTCGGGGACTAGCGGGAGCACAGATACGCAGTATTTT.

The J gene is TRBJ2-1, the V gene TRBV7-8; D call uncertain. Trimming stripped 2 bases from V and 0 bases from J, with 8 bases between. Looked up from germline, CDR1 is SGHVS and CDR2 is FQNEAQ. The CDR3 extends over 15 amino acids. The CDR3 reads CASSLLSSSYNEQFF. As DNA, the CDR3 is TGTGCCAGCAGCTTACTTTCGAGCTCCTACAATGAGCAGTTCTTC.

This chain links TRBV5-6 with TRBJ1-2; the match to TRBD1 covers 7 bases. Losses at the gene ends were 5 bases for V and 0 bases for J; bases not matched to a gene: 7. The CDR3 contains 15 residues. Looked up from germline, CDR1 is SGHDT and CDR2 is YYEEEE. CDR3 in amino acids: CASRLNRGANYGYTF. CDR3 DNA sequence: TGTGCCAGCAGACTCAACAGGGGAGCTAACTATGGCTACACCTTC.

The rearrangement joins TRBV2 to TRBJ2-7; possible D gene TRBD1, 5 bases. V was shortened by 5 bases and J by 2 bases, with 10 bases between the two germline ends. Germline assignment: CDR1 SNHLY and CDR2 FYNNEI. The CDR3 extends over 13 amino acids. The CDR3 region has the DNA TGTGCCAGCAGTCCGACAGAGACCTACGAGCAGTACTTC. Translating it yields CASSPTETYEQYF.

This chain connects TRBV6-5 to TRBJ2-7; a weak D match, TRBD1 (7 bases). In germline, CDR1 is MNHEY, CDR2 SVGAGI. This CDR3 has 16 amino acids. Trimming stripped 0 bases from V and 1 base from J, with 13 bases between. The CDR3 DNA sequence: TGTGCCAGCAGTTACTCGCGGGACAGAGCATCCTACGAGCAGTACTTC. Encoded protein: CASSYSRDRASYEQYF.

The chain is built from TRBV4-3 and TRBJ1-2; D not certain. This CDR3 spans 14 amino acids. Trimming stripped 0 bases from V and 4 bases from J, with 9 bases between. Germline CDR1 reads LGHNA; CDR2 reads YSLEER. CDR3 loop: CASSQDPGGYGYTF. CDR3 bases: TGCGCCAGCAGCCAAGACCCGGGTGGCTATGGCTACACCTTC.